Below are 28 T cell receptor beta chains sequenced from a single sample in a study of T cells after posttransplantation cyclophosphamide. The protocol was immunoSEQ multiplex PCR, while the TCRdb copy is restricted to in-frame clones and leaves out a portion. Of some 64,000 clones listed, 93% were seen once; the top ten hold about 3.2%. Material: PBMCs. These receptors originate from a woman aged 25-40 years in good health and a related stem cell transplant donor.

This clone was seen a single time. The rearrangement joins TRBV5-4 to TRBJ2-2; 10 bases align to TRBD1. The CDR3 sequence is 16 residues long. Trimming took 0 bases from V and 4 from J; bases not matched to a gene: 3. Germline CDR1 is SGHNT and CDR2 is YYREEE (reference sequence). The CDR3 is CASSLGQGAITGELFF. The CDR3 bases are TGTGCCAGCAGCTTGGGACAGGGGGCAATCACCGGGGAGCTGTTTTTT.

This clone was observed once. CDR3 in DNA: TGTGCCACCAGCAGAGACAGGGGTGAGCAGTACTTC. Its protein product is CATSRDRGEQYF. The chain employs TRBV15 and TRBJ2-7, with D perhaps TRBD1 (6 bases). Trimming stripped 0 bases from V and 7 bases from J, with 7 bases between. Germline V lookup: CDR1 LNHNV, CDR2 YYDKDF (reference sequence). This CDR3 comprises 12 residues.

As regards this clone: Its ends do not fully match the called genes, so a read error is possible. CDR3 sequence (DNA): TGTGCCACCAGCAGAGATACACAGGGGTCCACCCGCTTC. Its protein is CATSRDTQGSTRF. The chain carries TRBV15 and TRBJ1-2, with 7 positions matching TRBD1. The germline CDR1 and CDR2 sequences are LNHNV and YYDKDF (reference sequence). The length of the CDR3 is 13 residues.

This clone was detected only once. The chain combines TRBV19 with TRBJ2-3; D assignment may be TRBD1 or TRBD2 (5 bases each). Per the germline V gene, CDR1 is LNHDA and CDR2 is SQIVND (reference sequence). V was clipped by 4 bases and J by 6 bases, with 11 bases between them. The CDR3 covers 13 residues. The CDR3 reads CASSTGARDTQYF. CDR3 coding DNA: TGTGCCAGTAGTACCGGGGCGCGGGATACGCAGTATTTT.

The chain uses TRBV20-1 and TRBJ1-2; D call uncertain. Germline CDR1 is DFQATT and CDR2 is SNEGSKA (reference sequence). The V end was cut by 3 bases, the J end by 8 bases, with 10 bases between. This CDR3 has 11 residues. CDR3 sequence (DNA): TGCAGTGCTAGGTGGGGTTCCGGCTACACCTTC. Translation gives CSARWGSGYTF.

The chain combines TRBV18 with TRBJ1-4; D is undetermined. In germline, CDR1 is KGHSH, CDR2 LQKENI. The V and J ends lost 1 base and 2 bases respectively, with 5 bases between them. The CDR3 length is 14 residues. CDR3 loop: CASSPLPTNEKLFF. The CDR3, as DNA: TGTGCCAGCTCACCACTCCCTACTAATGAAAAACTGTTTTTT.

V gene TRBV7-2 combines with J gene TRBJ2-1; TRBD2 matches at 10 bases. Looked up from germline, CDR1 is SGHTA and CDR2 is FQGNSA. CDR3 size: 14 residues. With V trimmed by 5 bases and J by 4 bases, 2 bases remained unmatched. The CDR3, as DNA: TGTGCCAGCAGCGCGGGACTAGCGTACAATGAGCAGTTCTTC. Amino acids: CASSAGLAYNEQFF.

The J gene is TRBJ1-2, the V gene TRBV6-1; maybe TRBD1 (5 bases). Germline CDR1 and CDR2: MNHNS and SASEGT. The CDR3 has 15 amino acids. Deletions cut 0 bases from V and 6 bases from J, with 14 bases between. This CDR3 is CASSEASGQGDGYTF. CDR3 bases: TGTGCCAGCAGTGAAGCATCAGGGCAGGGTGATGGCTACACCTTC.

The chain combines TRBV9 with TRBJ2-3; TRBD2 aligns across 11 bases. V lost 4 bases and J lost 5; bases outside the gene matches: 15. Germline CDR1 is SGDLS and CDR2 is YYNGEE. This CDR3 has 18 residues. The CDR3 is CASSPPGIAGGIRDTQYF. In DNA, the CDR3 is TGTGCCAGCAGCCCCCCTGGAATAGCGGGGGGGATAAGAGATACGCAGTATTTT.

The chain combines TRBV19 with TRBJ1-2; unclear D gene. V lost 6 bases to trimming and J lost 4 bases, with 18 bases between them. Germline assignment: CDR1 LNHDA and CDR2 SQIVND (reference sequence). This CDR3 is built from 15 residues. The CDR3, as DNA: TGTGCCAGTAGCCCACCTGGCCAGGAGGGCTATGGCTACACCTTC. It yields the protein CASSPPGQEGYGYTF.

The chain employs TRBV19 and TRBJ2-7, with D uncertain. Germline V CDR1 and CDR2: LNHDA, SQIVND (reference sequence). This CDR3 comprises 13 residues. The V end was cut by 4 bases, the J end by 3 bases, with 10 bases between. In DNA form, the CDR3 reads TGTGCCAGTAGTACCCAAAAACACTACGAGCAGTACTTC. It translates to CASSTQKHYEQYF.

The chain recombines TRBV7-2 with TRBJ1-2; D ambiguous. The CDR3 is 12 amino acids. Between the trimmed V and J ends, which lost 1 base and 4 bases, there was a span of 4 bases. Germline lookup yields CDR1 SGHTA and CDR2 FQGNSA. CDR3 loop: CASSLDVYGYTF. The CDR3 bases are TGTGCCAGCAGCTTAGATGTCTATGGCTACACCTTC.

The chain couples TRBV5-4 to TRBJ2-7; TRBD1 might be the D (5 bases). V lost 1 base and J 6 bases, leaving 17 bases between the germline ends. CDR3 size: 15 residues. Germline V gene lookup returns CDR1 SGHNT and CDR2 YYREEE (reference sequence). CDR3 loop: CASSLWALGAGEQYF. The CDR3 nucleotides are TGTGCCAGCAGCTTGTGGGCCTTAGGGGCTGGCGAGCAGTACTTC.

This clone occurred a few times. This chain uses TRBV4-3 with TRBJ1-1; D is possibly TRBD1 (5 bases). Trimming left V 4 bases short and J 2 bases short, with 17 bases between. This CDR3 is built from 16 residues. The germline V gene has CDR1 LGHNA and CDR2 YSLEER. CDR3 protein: CASSPASAGINTEAFF. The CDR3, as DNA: TGCGCCAGCAGCCCTGCATCGGCAGGGATAAACACTGAAGCTTTCTTT.

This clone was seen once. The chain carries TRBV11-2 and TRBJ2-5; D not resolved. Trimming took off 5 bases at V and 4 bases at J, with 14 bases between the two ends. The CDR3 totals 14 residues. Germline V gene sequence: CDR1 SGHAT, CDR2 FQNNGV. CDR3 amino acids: CASSVRGNLETQYF. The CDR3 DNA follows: TGTGCCAGCAGCGTGCGTGGAAATTTAGAGACCCAGTACTTC.

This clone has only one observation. CDR3 sequence: CASSESRGLGYTF. The CDR3 DNA follows: TGCGCCAGCAGTGAGTCAAGGGGGTTAGGCTACACCTTC. The chain uses TRBV10-2 and TRBJ1-2; D may be TRBD1 (6 bases). Per germline, CDR1 WSHSY and CDR2 SAAADI. CDR3 length: 13 amino acids. V gave up 0 bases and J gave up 8 bases, with 10 bases separating them.

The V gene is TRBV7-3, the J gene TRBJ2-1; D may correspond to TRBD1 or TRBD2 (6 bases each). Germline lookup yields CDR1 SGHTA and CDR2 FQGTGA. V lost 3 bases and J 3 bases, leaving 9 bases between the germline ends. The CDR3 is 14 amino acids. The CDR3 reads CASSLAGHYNEQFF. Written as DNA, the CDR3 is TGTGCCAGCAGCTTGGCGGGACACTACAATGAGCAGTTCTTC.

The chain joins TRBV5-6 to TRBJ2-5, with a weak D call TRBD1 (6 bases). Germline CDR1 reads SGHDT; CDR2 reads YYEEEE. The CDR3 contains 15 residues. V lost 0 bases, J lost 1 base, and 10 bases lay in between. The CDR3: CASSLGTALQETQYF. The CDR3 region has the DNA TGTGCCAGCAGCTTGGGGACAGCACTCCAAGAGACCCAGTACTTC.

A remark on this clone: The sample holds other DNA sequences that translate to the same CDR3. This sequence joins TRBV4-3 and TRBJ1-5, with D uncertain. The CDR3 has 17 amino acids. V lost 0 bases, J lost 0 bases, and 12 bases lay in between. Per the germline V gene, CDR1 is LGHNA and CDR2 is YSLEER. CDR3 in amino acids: CASSQDPQAGSNQPQHF. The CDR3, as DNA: TGCGCCAGCAGCCAAGATCCGCAGGCGGGTAGCAATCAGCCCCAGCATTTT.

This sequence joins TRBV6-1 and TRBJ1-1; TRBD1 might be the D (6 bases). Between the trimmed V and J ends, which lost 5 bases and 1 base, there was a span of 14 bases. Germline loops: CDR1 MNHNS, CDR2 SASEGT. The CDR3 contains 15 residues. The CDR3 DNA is TGTGCCAGCAGTAGAAAGGGGGGGAGGAACACTGAAGCTTTCTTT. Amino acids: CASSRKGGRNTEAFF.

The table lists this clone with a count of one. This chain's CDR3 is CASSLAVGGYNEQFF. Here the CDR3 DNA reads TGTGCCAGCAGCTTAGCTGTGGGGGGATACAATGAGCAGTTCTTC. The chain is built from TRBV7-2 and TRBJ2-1; the D gene is possibly TRBD2 (6 bases). Trimming left V 0 bases short and J 4 bases short, with 10 bases between. The CDR3 has 15 residues. Germline loops: CDR1 SGHTA, CDR2 FQGNSA. The full variable domain, with the rest looked up from reference TRBV7-2 and TRBJ2-1, is GAGVSQSPSNKVTEKGKDVELRCDPISGHTALYWYRQSLGQGLEFLIYFQGNSAPDKSGLPSDRFSAERTGGSVSTLTIQRTQQEDSAVYLCASSLAVGGYNEQFFGPGTRLTVL.

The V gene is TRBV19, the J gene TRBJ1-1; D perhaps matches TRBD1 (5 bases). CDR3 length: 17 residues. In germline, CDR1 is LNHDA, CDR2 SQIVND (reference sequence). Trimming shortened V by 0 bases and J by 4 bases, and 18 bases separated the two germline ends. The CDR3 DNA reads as TGTGCCAGTAGTATAGATCTTGCAAGGGGCGTAGGCACTGAAGCTTTCTTT. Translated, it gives CASSIDLARGVGTEAFF.

Here the CDR3 DNA reads TGCGCCAGCAGCTCCCCCGGCGGGGTCCAAGAGACCCAGTACTTC. Translation gives CASSSPGGVQETQYF. V usage is TRBV4-1 and J usage is TRBJ2-5; weak D call: TRBD2 (6 bases). CDR1 and CDR2 (germline): MGHRA, YSYEKL. V lost 5 bases and J lost 1, with 14 bases in between. The CDR3 is made up of 15 amino acids.

The CDR3 nucleotides read TGTGCCAGCAGCTTAAGGGGGGCAGGGGCTAATGAAAAACTGTTTTTT. Amino acids: CASSLRGAGANEKLFF. The rearrangement uses TRBV11-2 and TRBJ1-4, with D possibly being TRBD1 (6 bases). The germline CDR1 and CDR2 sequences are SGHAT and FQNNGV. CDR3 length equals 16 residues. Trimming shortened V by 2 bases and J by 3 bases, and 13 bases separated the two germline ends.

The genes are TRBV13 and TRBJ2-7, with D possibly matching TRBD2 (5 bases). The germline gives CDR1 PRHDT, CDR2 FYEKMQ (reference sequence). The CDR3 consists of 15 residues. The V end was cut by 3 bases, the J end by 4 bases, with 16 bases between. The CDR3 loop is CASSFRTQEQYEQYF. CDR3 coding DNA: TGTGCCAGCAGCTTCAGGACTCAAGAACAATACGAGCAGTACTTC. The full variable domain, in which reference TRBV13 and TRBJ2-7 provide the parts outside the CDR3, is AAGVIQSPRHLIKEKRETATLKCYPIPRHDTVYWYQQGPGQDPQFLISFYEKMQSDKGSIPDRFSAQQFSDYHSELNMSSLELGDSALYFCASSFRTQEQYEQYFGPGTRLTVT.

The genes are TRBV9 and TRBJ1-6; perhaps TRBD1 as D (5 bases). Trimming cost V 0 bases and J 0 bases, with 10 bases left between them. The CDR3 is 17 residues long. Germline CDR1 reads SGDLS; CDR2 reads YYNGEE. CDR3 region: CASSVGGAGSYNSPLHF. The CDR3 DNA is TGTGCCAGCAGCGTAGGAGGGGCCGGCTCCTATAATTCACCCCTCCACTTT.

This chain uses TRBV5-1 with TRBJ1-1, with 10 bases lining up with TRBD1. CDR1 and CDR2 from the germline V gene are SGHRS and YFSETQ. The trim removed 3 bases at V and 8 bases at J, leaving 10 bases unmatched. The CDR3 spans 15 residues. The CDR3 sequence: CASSSQLTGGVEAFF. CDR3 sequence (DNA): TGCGCCAGCAGCTCGCAGTTGACAGGGGGCGTAGAAGCTTTCTTT.

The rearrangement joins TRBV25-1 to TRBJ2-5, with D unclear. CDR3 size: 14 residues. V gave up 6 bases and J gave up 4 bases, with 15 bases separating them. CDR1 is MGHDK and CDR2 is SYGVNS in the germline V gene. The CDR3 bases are TGTGCCAGCAGGTCCGTGAACCTAGGAGAGACCCAGTACTTC. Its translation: CASRSVNLGETQYF.